Sequencing of this T cell receptor beta chain was carried out in a study of shared clonotypes between healthy human individuals. Terminally differentiated effector memory CD45RA+ cells were left out of the naive CD8 fraction, which was CD45RO-negative and positively selected for CCR7. The CDR3 has 16 amino acids. V was cut by 0 bases and J by 3 bases, with 15 bases left in between. The germline CDR1 and CDR2 sequences are ENHRY and SYGVKD. Assay used: immunoSEQ multiplex PCR; TCRdb lists only in-frame clones, some missing. The sample has about 2 million clones; about 95% are singletons. The clonotype originates from a young man in good health. The chain recombines TRBV10-3 with TRBJ2-7; a possible D gene is TRBD1 (6 bases). Specimen: naive CD8+ T cells sorted from blood. The CDR3: CAISESLGRGYYEQYF. For the CDR3, the DNA is TGTGCCATCAGTGAGTCTTTGGGCAGGGGCTACTACGAGCAGTACTTC.